These 30 T cell receptor beta chains were sequenced from one sample in a study of control samples from healthy donors and cancer patients. Using immunoSEQ multiplex PCR, the repertoire was profiled, and TCRdb retains in-frame clones only, with some absent. There are about 93,000 clones in the sample; about 87% occur only once, and approximately 14% lies in the top ten. The sample comprised blood. These receptors came from a woman between 65 and 79 years old in good health.

The rearrangement uses TRBV3-1 (or the pseudogene TRBV3-2) and TRBJ1-1; D unclear. Germline CDR1 reads LGHDT; CDR2 reads YNNKEL (reference sequence). The CDR3 has 13 residues. The germline V and J ends were trimmed by 0 bases and 10 bases, with 12 bases remaining between them. The CDR3 nucleotides read TGTGCCAGCAGCCAAGAGAGGGCCGGCGGAGCTTTCTTT. It is translated as CASSQERAGGAFF.

The chain couples TRBV5-6 to TRBJ1-2, with D possibly TRBD1 on 6 matching bases. There are 13 residues in the CDR3. CDR1 is SGHDT and CDR2 is YYEEEE in the germline V gene. Deletions cut 0 bases from V and 8 bases from J, with 11 bases between. The CDR3 bases are TGTGCCAGCAGCTTGGCCGGGGGCGAAGGCTACACCTTC. This gives the protein CASSLAGGEGYTF.

CDR3 sequence: CATSGIRGEETQYF. For the CDR3, the DNA is TGTGCCACCAGCGGGATCCGGGGGGAAGAGACCCAGTACTTC. The V gene is TRBV15, the J gene TRBJ2-5, with 7 bases lining up with TRBD2. The germline V gene encodes CDR1 LNHNV and CDR2 YYDKDF (reference sequence). After removal of 5 bases from V and 3 bases from J, the junction contained 6 bases not matched to a gene. The CDR3 has 14 residues.

This clone was counted once. The CDR3, as DNA: TGCGCCAGCAGCTTGGAGAGGAATTCACCCCTCCACTTT. This translates into CASSLERNSPLHF. The gene calls are TRBV5-1 and TRBJ1-6; D remains ambiguous. Germline V gene data show CDR1 as SGHRS and CDR2 as YFSETQ. V lost 0 bases and J 7 bases, leaving 5 bases between the germline ends. The CDR3 is 13 residues long.

The CDR3 DNA reads TGTGCCAGCAGCTTGGTAAACGTCGAGGTCTTGCGGGGCTACACCTTC. Translation gives CASSLVNVEVLRGYTF. V is TRBV5-4 and J is TRBJ1-2, with unresolved D. Germline CDR1 reads SGHNT; CDR2 reads YYREEE (reference sequence). V lost 0 bases, J lost 8 bases, and 20 bases lay in between. The length of the CDR3 is 16 residues.

This chain connects TRBV23-1 to TRBJ2-1; 7 bases line up with TRBD1. TRBV23-1 has ORF status, its function being uncertain. V dropped 4 bases and J dropped 6; count of bases not matched to a gene: 21. This CDR3 is built from 19 residues. The CDR3 sequence is CASSPPGFSWGSGGNEQFF. CDR3 DNA: TGCGCCAGCAGTCCTCCGGGCTTCTCGTGGGGGTCAGGGGGCAATGAGCAGTTCTTC.

The rearrangement joins TRBV24-1 to TRBJ1-2; 7 nucleotides line up with TRBD1. This CDR3 comprises 15 residues. With 2 bases clipped from V and 6 bases from J, the junction kept 8 bases outside the gene matches. Germline CDR1 and CDR2: KGHDR and SFDVKD. The CDR3 bases are TGTGCCACCAGTGATTGGGGACAGCCGGCAGATGGCTACACCTTC. Amino acid sequence: CATSDWGQPADGYTF.

The chain couples TRBV13 to TRBJ1-6, with D tentatively TRBD1 (5 bases). Between the trimmed V and J ends, which lost 0 bases and 9 bases, there was a span of 12 bases. In germline, CDR1 is PRHDT, CDR2 FYEKMQ (reference sequence). The CDR3 covers 15 residues. CDR3 bases: TGTGCCAGCAGCTTAGGTGGGACCCTTGGTTCACCCCTCCACTTT. As protein: CASSLGGTLGSPLHF. Filled out from reference TRBV13 and TRBJ1-6, the complete variable domain reads AAGVIQSPRHLIKEKRETATLKCYPIPRHDTVYWYQQGPGQDPQFLISFYEKMQSDKGSIPDRFSAQQFSDYHSELNMSSLELGDSALYFCASSLGGTLGSPLHFGNGTRLTVT.

The chain combines TRBV10-1 with TRBJ1-1, with D uncertain. The CDR3 loop spans 14 amino acids. The germline V and J ends were trimmed by 4 bases and 5 bases, with 14 bases remaining between them. Germline assignment: CDR1 WNHNN and CDR2 SYGVQD (reference sequence). The CDR3 DNA follows: TGCGCCAGCAGTGCCGAGTTACAAGGGACTGAAGCTTTCTTT. Protein sequence: CASSAELQGTEAFF.

The chain is built from TRBV15 and TRBJ1-6; D remains unclear. The germline V gene encodes CDR1 LNHNV and CDR2 YYDKDF (reference sequence). CDR3 size: 15 residues. V shed 2 bases and J shed 7 bases, with 12 bases lying between them. The CDR3 coding sequence is TGTGCCACCAGCAGACGTAGGGTCGGGAATTCACCCCTCCACTTT. Its translation is CATSRRRVGNSPLHF. Full variable domain (outside the CDR3, taken from reference TRBV15 and TRBJ1-6): DAMVIQNPRYQVTQFGKPVTLSCSQTLNHNVMYWYQQKSSQAPKLLFHYYDKDFNNEADTPDNFQSRRPNTSFCFLDIRSPGLGDTAMYLCATSRRRVGNSPLHFGNGTRLTVT.

The chain joins TRBV7-9 to TRBJ1-1; D remains ambiguous. The V end was cut by 3 bases, the J end by 0 bases, with 11 bases between. The CDR3 runs to 15 residues. Germline V gene lookup returns CDR1 SEHNR and CDR2 FQNEAQ (reference sequence). The CDR3 is CASSFLGRMNTEAFF. The DNA for the CDR3 is TGTGCCAGCAGCTTCCTCGGCAGGATGAACACTGAAGCTTTCTTT.

The CDR3 DNA reads as TGTGCCAGCAGTGCCGACAGGGGGCTTGGAAACACCATATATTTT. Translation: CASSADRGLGNTIYF. The rearrangement links TRBV2 to TRBJ1-3; 10 nucleotides agree with TRBD1. V shed 4 bases and J 3 bases; nucleotides not matched to a gene: 3. Germline assignment: CDR1 SNHLY and CDR2 FYNNEI. This CDR3 has 15 residues.

The chain carries TRBV6-1 and TRBJ1-6; D not resolved. The CDR3 contains 13 residues. Germline V gives CDR1 MNHNS, CDR2 SASEGT. The V end was cut by 1 base, the J end by 8 bases, with 6 bases between. DNA for the CDR3: TGTGCCAGCAGTGAAGGGCGCCATTCACCCCTCCACTTT. Its translation is CASSEGRHSPLHF.

The V call is TRBV12-3 or TRBV12-4, the J call TRBJ1-2; TRBD1 aligns across 9 bases. V lost 4 bases and J lost 8; bases outside the gene matches: 5. The CDR3 is made up of 13 amino acids. CDR3 residues: CASSSGTGRGYTF. The CDR3 DNA is TGTGCCAGCAGTTCGGGGACAGGGCGCGGCTACACCTTC.

The V gene is TRBV30, the J gene TRBJ1-2; no clear D. The CDR3 is 13 amino acids. Germline V gene lookup returns CDR1 GTSNPN and CDR2 SVGIG (reference sequence). Deletions cut 0 bases from V and 4 bases from J, with 9 bases between. In nucleotides, the CDR3 is TGTGCCTGGAGTGTAATTGGCGGCTATGGCTACACCTTC. Amino acid sequence: CAWSVIGGYGYTF.

The V gene is TRBV9, the J gene TRBJ1-2; 8 bases align to TRBD1. The CDR3 is 18 amino acids. V lost 4 bases to trimming and J lost 3 bases; unmatched junction nucleotides: 17. CDR1 is SGDLS and CDR2 is YYNGEE in the germline V gene. CDR3 loop: CASSTPGQGANVDYGYTF. CDR3 DNA sequence: TGTGCCAGCAGCACCCCTGGCCAGGGGGCTAATGTCGACTATGGCTACACCTTC.

The chain recombines TRBV25-1 with TRBJ2-5; D not certain. The germline V gene encodes CDR1 MGHDK and CDR2 SYGVNS. The CDR3 covers 12 residues. Trimming stripped 10 bases from V and 4 bases from J, with 13 bases between. The CDR3 DNA reads as TGTGCCACGCGTCATAGAGGAGAGACCCAGTACTTC. This translates into CATRHRGETQYF. Supplemented by reference TRBV25-1 and TRBJ2-5, the full variable domain reads EADIYQTPRYLVIGTGKKITLECSQTMGHDKMYWYQQDPGMELHLIHYSYGVNSTEKGDLSSESTVSRIRTEHFPLTLESARPSHTSQYLCATRHRGETQYFGPGTRLLVL.

The chain uses TRBV5-1 and TRBJ1-2; the D is unclear. Trimming cost V 4 bases and J 0 bases, with 13 bases left between them. The CDR3 covers 15 residues. Germline V CDR1 and CDR2: SGHRS, YFSETQ. The CDR3 nucleotides are TGCGCCAGCAGCCGCGAAGGACGGCCTAACTATGGCTACACCTTC. It encodes CASSREGRPNYGYTF. The entire variable domain, with the rest obtained from reference TRBV5-1 and TRBJ1-2, is as follows: KAGVTQTPRYLIKTRGQQVTLSCSPISGHRSVSWYQQTPGQGLQFLFEYFSETQRNKGNFPGRFSGRQFSNSRSEMNVSTLELGDSALYLCASSREGRPNYGYTFGSGTRLTVV.

This chain uses TRBV23-1 with TRBJ1-2; 7 bases fit TRBD1. TRBV23-1 is an ORF; its function is uncertain. This CDR3 region has 15 residues. The ends lost 2 bases at V and 0 bases at J; junction bases unmatched: 3. The CDR3 coding sequence is TGCGCCAGCAGTCAACCGACAGGGACTAACTATGGCTACACCTTC. Translated, it gives CASSQPTGTNYGYTF.

In DNA form, the CDR3 reads TGCGCCAGCAGCCCGGATAGCTGGAGGGACAGGGTTGGCTACACCTTC. Its protein product is CASSPDSWRDRVGYTF. The chain is built from TRBV5-1 and TRBJ1-2; the match to TRBD1 covers 9 bases. CDR3 size: 16 residues. In germline, CDR1 is SGHRS, CDR2 YFSETQ. Losses at the gene ends were 4 bases for V and 7 bases for J; bases not matched to a gene: 14.

The genes are TRBV28 and TRBJ2-1; D possibly corresponds to TRBD2 (7 bases). The V gene lost 10 bases and the J gene lost 7 bases, with 17 bases spanning the gap. The germline V gene encodes CDR1 MDHEN and CDR2 SYDVKM. CDR3 length: 13 amino acids. The CDR3 region has the DNA TGTGCCACCCTCCGGGGGGCCGGGAATGAGCAGTTCTTC. Its protein product is CATLRGAGNEQFF. Complete variable domain (other parts from reference TRBV28 and TRBJ2-1): DVKVTQSSRYLVKRTGEKVFLECVQDMDHENMFWYRQDPGLGLRLIYFSYDVKMKEKGDIPEGYSVSREKKERFSLILESASTNQTSMYLCATLRGAGNEQFFGPGTRLTVL.

The rearrangement joins TRBV10-2 to TRBJ2-7; 7 bases agree with TRBD2. The CDR3 loop spans 14 amino acids. Germline loops: CDR1 WSHSY, CDR2 SAAADI. The V gene end was trimmed by 8 bases and the J gene end by 1 base; junction bases not matched to a gene: 8. The CDR3: CASGERGGSYEQYF. DNA of the CDR3: TGCGCCAGCGGGGAACGGGGAGGGTCCTACGAGCAGTACTTC.

The chain recombines TRBV19 with TRBJ2-2; no firm D call. Germline CDR1 LNHDA, CDR2 SQIVND (reference sequence). CDR3 size: 12 residues. V gave up 7 bases and J gave up 6 bases, with 9 bases separating them. The CDR3 region is CASTKGAGELFF. CDR3 coding DNA: TGTGCCAGTACCAAGGGTGCCGGGGAGCTGTTTTTT.

The V and J genes are TRBV12-3 or TRBV12-4 and TRBJ1-1; D remains unclear. V was cut by 2 bases and J by 5 bases, with 9 bases left in between. The CDR3 totals 13 residues. Written as DNA, the CDR3 is TGTGCCAGCAGTTTACGTGTCCTTACTGAAGCTTTCTTT. It translates to CASSLRVLTEAFF.

The V call is TRBV9, the J call TRBJ1-6; 8 bases line up with TRBD1. With 2 bases clipped from V and 9 bases from J, the junction kept 7 bases outside the gene matches. Germline CDR1 SGDLS, CDR2 YYNGEE. The CDR3 totals 15 residues. CDR3 bases: TGTGCCAGCAGCGTCCAGGGGACAGGCAGTTCACCCCTCCACTTT. It specifies CASSVQGTGSSPLHF. The whole variable domain, remainder taken from reference TRBV9 and TRBJ1-6, is DSGVTQTPKHLITATGQRVTLRCSPRSGDLSVYWYQQSLDQGLQFLIQYYNGEERAKGNILERFSAQQFPDLHSELNLSSLELGDSALYFCASSVQGTGSSPLHFGNGTRLTVT.

The J gene is TRBJ2-6, the V gene TRBV7-2; no definite D call. This CDR3 has 13 residues. V lost 3 bases and J lost 2, with 2 bases in between. Germline V gives CDR1 SGHTA, CDR2 FQGNSA. The chain's CDR3 is CASSLAGANVLTF. CDR3 coding DNA: TGTGCCAGCAGCTTGGCTGGGGCCAACGTCCTGACTTTC.

The chain links TRBV3-1 (or the pseudogene TRBV3-2) to TRBJ2-2, with D unclear. CDR3 length equals 15 residues. Germline V gene sequence: CDR1 LGHDT, CDR2 YNNKEL (reference sequence). V was shortened by 0 bases and J by 3 bases, with 8 bases between the two germline ends. CDR3 in amino acids: CASSQDPTHTGELFF. In nucleotides, the CDR3 is TGTGCCAGCAGCCAAGATCCGACCCACACCGGGGAGCTGTTTTTT.

The rearrangement joins TRBV19 to TRBJ2-7; D remains unclear. V lost 5 bases and J lost 1, with 9 bases in between. CDR1 and CDR2 from the germline V gene are LNHDA and SQIVND (reference sequence). The CDR3 is 13 amino acids. The CDR3 protein is CASSVDDSYEQYF. The CDR3, as DNA: TGTGCCAGTAGTGTTGACGATTCCTACGAGCAGTACTTC.

CDR3 residues: CASSNTVREQYF. CDR3 in DNA: TGTGCCAGTAGTAACACGGTGCGCGAGCAGTACTTC. The chain couples TRBV19 to TRBJ2-7, with D unclear. There are 12 residues in the CDR3. V lost 4 bases and J lost 6, with 10 bases in between. Germline loops: CDR1 LNHDA, CDR2 SQIVND (reference sequence).

The rearrangement uses TRBV10-3 and TRBJ2-3, with no clear D. Trimming removed 3 bases at V and 0 bases at J, with 4 bases between. The length of the CDR3 is 13 residues. From germline, CDR1 is ENHRY and CDR2 SYGVKD. The CDR3 loop reads CAISEDSTDTQYF. The CDR3 DNA is TGTGCCATCAGTGAAGATAGCACAGATACGCAGTATTTT.